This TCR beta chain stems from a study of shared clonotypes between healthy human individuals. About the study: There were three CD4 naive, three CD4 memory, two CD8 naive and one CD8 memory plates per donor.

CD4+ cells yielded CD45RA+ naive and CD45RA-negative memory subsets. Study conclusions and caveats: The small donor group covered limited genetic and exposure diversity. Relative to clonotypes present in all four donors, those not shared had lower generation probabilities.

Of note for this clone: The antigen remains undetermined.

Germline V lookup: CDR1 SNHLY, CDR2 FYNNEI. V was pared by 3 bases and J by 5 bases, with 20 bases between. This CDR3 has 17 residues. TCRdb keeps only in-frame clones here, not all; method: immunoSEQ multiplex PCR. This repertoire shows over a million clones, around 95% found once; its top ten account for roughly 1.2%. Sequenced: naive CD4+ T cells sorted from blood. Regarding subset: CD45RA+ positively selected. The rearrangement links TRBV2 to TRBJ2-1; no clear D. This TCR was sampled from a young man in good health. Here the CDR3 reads CASSDLGARSVHNEQFF. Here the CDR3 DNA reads TGTGCCAGCAGTGATTTAGGTGCCAGATCGGTACACAATGAGCAGTTCTTC.